One sample yielded the 6 T cell receptor beta chains listed below, sequenced in a study of control samples from healthy donors and cancer patients. Data came from immunoSEQ multiplex PCR; TCRdb stores just in-frame clones and leaves some out. The sample gives 70,000 or so clones, approximately 87% of which show up once; roughly 28% is in the top ten. The sequenced sample was blood. The receptors stem from a man over 45 in good health.

The V and J genes are TRBV30 and TRBJ1-6; D unclear. Germline-derived CDR1 and CDR2 are GTSNPN and SVGIG (reference sequence). The CDR3 length is 15 residues. Trimming cost V 2 bases and J 5 bases, with 13 bases left between them. This chain's CDR3 is CAWSTGPADNSPLHF. The CDR3 DNA sequence: TGTGCCTGGAGTACCGGACCGGCGGATAATTCACCCCTCCACTTT.

The chain is built from TRBV28 and TRBJ2-2; D possibly corresponds to TRBD2 (6 bases). V dropped 8 bases and J dropped 4 bases, with 17 bases sitting between them. The V gene's germline CDR1 is MDHEN and CDR2 SYDVKM. This CDR3 has 15 amino acids. The CDR3 DNA reads TGTGCCAGCGGGGTAGGGACTTGGGCCACCGGGGAGCTGTTTTTT. Translated, it gives CASGVGTWATGELFF.

The chain joins TRBV11-3 to TRBJ2-5, with D possibly matching TRBD2 (5 bases). Germline CDR1 is SGHNT and CDR2 is YENEEA. Between the trimmed V and J ends, which lost 5 bases and 4 bases, there was a span of 8 bases. The CDR3 is 12 amino acids. Here the CDR3 DNA reads TGTGCCAGCAGCCCAGAGGGAGAGACCCAGTACTTC. Its translation is CASSPEGETQYF.

The rearrangement uses TRBV7-3 and TRBJ2-5, with D hard to call. CDR3 length: 14 residues. Germline assignment: CDR1 SGHTA and CDR2 FQGTGA. Between the trimmed V and J ends, which lost 1 base and 4 bases, there was a span of 10 bases. The DNA of the CDR3 is TGTGCCAGCAGCTTAAACGGAGCTGCAGAGACCCAGTACTTC. Amino acids: CASSLNGAAETQYF.

Sample share makes this clone hyperexpanded. V gene TRBV9 combines with J gene TRBJ1-3; a weak D match, TRBD1 (6 bases). This CDR3 comprises 15 residues. Per the germline V gene, CDR1 is SGDLS and CDR2 is YYNGEE. The ends were cut back, 2 bases at V and 4 bases at J, with 13 bases in the middle. The CDR3 bases are TGTGCCAGCAGCGTGTCGTGGGGGCCCGGAAACACCATATATTTT. It codes for CASSVSWGPGNTIYF.

The chain joins TRBV4-3 to TRBJ2-7; the match to TRBD2 covers 8 bases. Germline V gene data show CDR1 as LGHNA and CDR2 as YSLEER. The CDR3 runs 15 residues. V was pared by 4 bases and J by 0 bases, with 5 bases of the junction left unmatched. The CDR3, as DNA: TGCGCCAGCAGCCCGACTAGCGTAAGCTCCTACGAGCAGTACTTC. The encoded protein is CASSPTSVSSYEQYF.